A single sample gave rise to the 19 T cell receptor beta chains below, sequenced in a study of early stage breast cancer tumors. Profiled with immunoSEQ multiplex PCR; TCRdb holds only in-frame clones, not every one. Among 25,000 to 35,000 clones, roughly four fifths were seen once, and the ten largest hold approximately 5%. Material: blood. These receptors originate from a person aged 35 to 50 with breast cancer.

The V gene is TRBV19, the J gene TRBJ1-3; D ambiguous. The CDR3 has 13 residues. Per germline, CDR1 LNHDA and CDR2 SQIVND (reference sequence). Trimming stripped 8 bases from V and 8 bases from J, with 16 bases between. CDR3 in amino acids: CASGWVFGDTIYF. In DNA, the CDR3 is TGTGCCAGTGGATGGGTCTTTGGGGACACCATATATTTT.

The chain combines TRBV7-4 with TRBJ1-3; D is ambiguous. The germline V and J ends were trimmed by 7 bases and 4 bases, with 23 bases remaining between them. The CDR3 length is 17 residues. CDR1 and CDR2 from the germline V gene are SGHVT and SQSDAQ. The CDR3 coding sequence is TGTGCCAGCAACTGGGCGGTTCCTTTCGCTTTGGGAAACACCATATATTTT. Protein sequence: CASNWAVPFALGNTIYF.

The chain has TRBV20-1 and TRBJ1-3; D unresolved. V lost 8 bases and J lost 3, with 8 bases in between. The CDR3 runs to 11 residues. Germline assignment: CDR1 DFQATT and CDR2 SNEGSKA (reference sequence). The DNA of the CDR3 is TGCAGTCCCCGCCGTGGAAACACCATATATTTT. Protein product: CSPRRGNTIYF.

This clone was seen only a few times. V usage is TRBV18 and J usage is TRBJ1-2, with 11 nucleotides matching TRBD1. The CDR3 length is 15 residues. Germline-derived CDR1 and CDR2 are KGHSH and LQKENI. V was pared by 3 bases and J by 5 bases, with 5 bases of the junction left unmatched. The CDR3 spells CASSPRDRGGYGYTF. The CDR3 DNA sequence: TGTGCCAGCTCACCCCGGGACAGGGGGGGGTATGGCTACACCTTC.

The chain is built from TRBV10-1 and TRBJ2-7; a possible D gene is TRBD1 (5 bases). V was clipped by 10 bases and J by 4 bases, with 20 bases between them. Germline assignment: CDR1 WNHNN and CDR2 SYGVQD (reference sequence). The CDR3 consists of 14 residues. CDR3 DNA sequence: TGCGCCACCGACAGCGTACGGGCTGATTACGAGCAGTACTTC. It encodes CATDSVRADYEQYF.

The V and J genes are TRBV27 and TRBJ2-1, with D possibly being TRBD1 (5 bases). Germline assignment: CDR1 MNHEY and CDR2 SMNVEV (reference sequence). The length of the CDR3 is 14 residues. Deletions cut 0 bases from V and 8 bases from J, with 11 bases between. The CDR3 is CASSLSGALDEQFF. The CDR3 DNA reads TGTGCCAGCAGTTTATCTGGGGCGTTGGATGAGCAGTTCTTC.

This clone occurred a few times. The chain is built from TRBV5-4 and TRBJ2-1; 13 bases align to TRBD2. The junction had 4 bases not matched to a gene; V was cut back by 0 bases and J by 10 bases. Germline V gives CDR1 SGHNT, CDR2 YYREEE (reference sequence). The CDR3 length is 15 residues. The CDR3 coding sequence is TGTGCCAGCAGCTTGGAGGGACTAGCGGGAAGGGAGCAGTTCTTC. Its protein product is CASSLEGLAGREQFF.

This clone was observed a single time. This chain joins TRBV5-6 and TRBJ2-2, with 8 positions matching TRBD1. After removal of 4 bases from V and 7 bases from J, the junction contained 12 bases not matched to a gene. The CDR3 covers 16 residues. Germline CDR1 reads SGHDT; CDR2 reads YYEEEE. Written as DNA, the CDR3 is TGTGCCAGCAGCCGTCGGACAGGGTCGGTGGTCGGGGAGCTGTTTTTT. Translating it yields CASSRRTGSVVGELFF.

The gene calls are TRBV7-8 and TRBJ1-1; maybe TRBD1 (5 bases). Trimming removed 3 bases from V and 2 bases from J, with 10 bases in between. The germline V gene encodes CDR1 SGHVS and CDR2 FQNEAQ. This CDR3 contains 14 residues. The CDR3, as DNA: TGTGCCAGCAGCTTCAGGGAGGGAAACACTGAAGCTTTCTTT. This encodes CASSFREGNTEAFF.

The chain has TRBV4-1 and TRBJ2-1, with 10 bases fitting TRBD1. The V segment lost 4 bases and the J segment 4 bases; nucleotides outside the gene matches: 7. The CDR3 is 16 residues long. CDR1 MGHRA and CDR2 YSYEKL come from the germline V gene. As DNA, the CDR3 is TGCGCCAGCAGCCCTCCGACAGGGGGCCTGTACAATGAGCAGTTCTTC. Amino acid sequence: CASSPPTGGLYNEQFF.

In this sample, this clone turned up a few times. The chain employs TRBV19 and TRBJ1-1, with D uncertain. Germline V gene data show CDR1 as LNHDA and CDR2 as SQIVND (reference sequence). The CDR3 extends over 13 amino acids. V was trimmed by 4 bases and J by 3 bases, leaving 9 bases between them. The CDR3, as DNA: TGTGCCAGTAGTACCGAGATGTACACTGAAGCTTTCTTT. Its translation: CASSTEMYTEAFF.

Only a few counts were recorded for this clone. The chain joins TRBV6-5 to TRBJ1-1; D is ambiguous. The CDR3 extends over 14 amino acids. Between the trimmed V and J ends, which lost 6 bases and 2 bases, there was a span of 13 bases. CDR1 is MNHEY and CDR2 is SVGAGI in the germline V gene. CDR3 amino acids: CASRHPGLNTEAFF. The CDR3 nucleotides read TGTGCCAGCAGACACCCAGGTTTAAACACTGAAGCTTTCTTT.

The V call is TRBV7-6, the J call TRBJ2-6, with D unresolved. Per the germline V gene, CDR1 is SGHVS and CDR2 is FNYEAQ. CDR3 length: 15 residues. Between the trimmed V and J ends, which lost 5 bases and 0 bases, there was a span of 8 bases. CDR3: CASSPVISGANVLTF. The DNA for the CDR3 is TGTGCCAGCAGCCCCGTCATCTCTGGGGCCAACGTCCTGACTTTC.

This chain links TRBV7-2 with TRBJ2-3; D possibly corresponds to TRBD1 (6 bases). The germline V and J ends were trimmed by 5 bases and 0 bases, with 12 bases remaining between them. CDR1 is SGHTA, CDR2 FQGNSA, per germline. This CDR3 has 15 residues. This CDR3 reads CASSVQGASTDTQYF. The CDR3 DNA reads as TGTGCCAGCAGCGTACAGGGTGCTAGCACAGATACGCAGTATTTT.

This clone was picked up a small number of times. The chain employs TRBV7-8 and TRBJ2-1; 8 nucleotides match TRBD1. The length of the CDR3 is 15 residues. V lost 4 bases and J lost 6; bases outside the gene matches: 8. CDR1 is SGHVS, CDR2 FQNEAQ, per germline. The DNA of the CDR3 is TGTGCCAGCAGCTGGATCCGGACAGGGAGCAATGAGCAGTTCTTC. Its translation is CASSWIRTGSNEQFF.

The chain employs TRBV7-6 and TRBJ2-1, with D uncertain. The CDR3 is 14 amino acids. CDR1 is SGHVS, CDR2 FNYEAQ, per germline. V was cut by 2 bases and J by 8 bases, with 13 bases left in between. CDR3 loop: CASSLMPVRDEQFF. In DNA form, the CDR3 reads TGTGCCAGCAGCTTAATGCCCGTTCGCGATGAGCAGTTCTTC.

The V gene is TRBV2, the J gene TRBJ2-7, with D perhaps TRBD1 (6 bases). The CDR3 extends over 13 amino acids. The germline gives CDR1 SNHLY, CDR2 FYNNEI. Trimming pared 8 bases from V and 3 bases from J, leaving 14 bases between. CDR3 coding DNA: TGTGCCAGCGGCGTACAGGGTCGCTACGAGCAGTACTTC. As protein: CASGVQGRYEQYF.

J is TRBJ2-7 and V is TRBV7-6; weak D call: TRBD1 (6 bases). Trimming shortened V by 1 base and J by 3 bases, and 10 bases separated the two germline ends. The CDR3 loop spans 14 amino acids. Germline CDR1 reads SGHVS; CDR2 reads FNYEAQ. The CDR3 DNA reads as TGTGCCAGCAGCTTAGATGAACAGGGCTACGAGCAGTACTTC. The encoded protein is CASSLDEQGYEQYF.

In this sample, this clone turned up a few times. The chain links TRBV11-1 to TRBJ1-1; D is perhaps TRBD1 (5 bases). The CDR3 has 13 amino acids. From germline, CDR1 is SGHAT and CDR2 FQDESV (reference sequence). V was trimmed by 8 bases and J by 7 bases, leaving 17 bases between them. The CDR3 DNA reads TGTGCCAGCTCCGAGACAGTTTCTAATGAAGCTTTCTTT. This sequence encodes CASSETVSNEAFF. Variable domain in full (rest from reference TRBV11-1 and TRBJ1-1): EAEVAQSPRYKITEKSQAVAFWCDPISGHATLYWYRQILGQGPELLVQFQDESVVDDSQLPKDRFSAERLKGVDSTLKIQPAELGDSAMYLCASSETVSNEAFFGQGTRLTVV.